Detailed here is one T cell receptor (beta chain). Its antigen is unidentified. The data were taken from a study of cytomegalovirus exposure and HLA in healthy donors. Notes on the study in general: Association of a missense DCLRE1C variant with TCR beta V- and J-gene trimming was reported in a later analysis. Some public TCRs appeared in many individuals, while most sequences were rare. Some V segments could not be told apart, so they were left out, TRBV6-2 and TRBV6-3 among them.

The PCR employed 60 Vbeta primers together with 13 Jbeta primers. Per the original data handling: As a later analysis found, there were tens of millions of unique TCR beta chains, of which roughly 11 million were shared. Generated by immunoSEQ multiplex PCR, the TCRdb table keeps only in-frame clones and is missing some. The V and J calls and clone size are taken from that table; D and trimming were inferred from the DNA. This table has around 150,000 clones, roughly 77% appearing once. This CDR3 has 11 amino acids. V was shortened by 1 base and J by 14 bases, with 9 bases between the two germline ends. The germline V gene encodes CDR1 SGHTA and CDR2 FQGNSA.

The rearrangement uses TRBV7-2 and TRBJ1-3; D is unresolved. The sequence was collected from a man aged 18 to 29 in good health and CMV-seropositive. The sequenced material came from PBMCs. The DNA for the CDR3 is TGTGCCAGCAGCTTAGGGGAGACATTATATTTT. Amino acid sequence: CASSLGETLYF.